This T cell receptor (beta chain) comes out of a study of CD8 T cells in ankylosing spondylitis. The CDR3 has 16 amino acids. V was pared by 1 base and J by 9 bases, with 19 bases between. As regards this clonotype: Its antigen is undetermined.

From the 5' RACE reads, TCRdb called clonotypes with MiXCR, one entry per CDR3 protein. This sample has hundreds of thousands of distinct CDR3 sequences, with about 25% found just once. Findings and limits, study-wide: Characteristic of ankylosing spondylitis blood, it appeared, was a TCR beta motif comprising several highly homologous variants.

V gene TRBV12-3 or TRBV12-4 combines with J gene TRBJ2-4; tentative D call: TRBD1 (6 bases). The TCR sequence derives from a male donor with ankylosing spondylitis. The sample was blood, either unsorted or a sorted T cell fraction (not recorded which). The CDR3 DNA reads TGTGCCAGCAGTTTAGGTACCGGGACACTGACAGGCATTCAGTACTTC. Protein: CASSLGTGTLTGIQYF.